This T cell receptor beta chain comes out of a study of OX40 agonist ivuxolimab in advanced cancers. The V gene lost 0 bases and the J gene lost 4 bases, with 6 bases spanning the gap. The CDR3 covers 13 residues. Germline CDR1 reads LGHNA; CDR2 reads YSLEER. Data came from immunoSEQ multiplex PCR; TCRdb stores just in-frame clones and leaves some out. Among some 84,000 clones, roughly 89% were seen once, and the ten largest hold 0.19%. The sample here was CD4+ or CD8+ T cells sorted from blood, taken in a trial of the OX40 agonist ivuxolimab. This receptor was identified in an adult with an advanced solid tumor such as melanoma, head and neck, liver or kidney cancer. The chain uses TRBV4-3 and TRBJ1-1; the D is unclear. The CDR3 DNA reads TGCGCCAGCAGCCAAGATTTTCGCACTGAAGCTTTCTTT. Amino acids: CASSQDFRTEAFF.